This T cell receptor beta chain was identified during a study of Ad26.COV2.S vaccination and SARS-CoV-2 variants. Study-wide findings and caveats: The TCR-based breadth and depth measures might underestimate overall T cell responses. CD8+ and CD4+ T cells specific for spike reportedly responded with substantial breadth after vaccination. Spike-specific TCR breadth was greater after Ad26.COV2.S than placebo.

The CDR3 covers 12 residues. The V gene's germline CDR1 is MDHEN and CDR2 SYDVKM. Deletions cut 8 bases from V and 7 bases from J, with 14 bases between. Here immunoSEQ multiplex PCR was the method, and the copy in TCRdb shows in-frame clones only, minus some. The profile shows under 150,000 clones, roughly 88% of them singletons. Note on this clone: Its specificity is not known.

This specimen was peripheral blood, taken after recovery from COVID-19. The sequence was obtained from a human donor who had recovered from COVID-19. The rearrangement uses TRBV28 and TRBJ2-5, with D perhaps given as TRBD1 or TRBD2 (6 bases each). As DNA, the CDR3 is TGTGCCAGCGGGGGGCCCCCAGGGACCCAGTACTTC. Translated: CASGGPPGTQYF.